This note documents a single TCR beta chain sequence. Its cognate antigen has yet to be identified. This sequence may be a read error, since a much larger clone differs from it by one base. Likely a read error: the CDR3 ends without its conserved phenylalanine or tryptophan. Stable Graves' hyperthyroidism was defined as the absence of progression to ophthalmopathy over 18 months of follow-up. Hyperthyroidism patients were newly diagnosed, had a disease duration of under 2 months, and were aged 18 to 65 years. Any patient with an uncontrolled infection, another autoimmune disease, pregnancy or lactation was excluded. Clinical symptoms, serum thyroxine and TRAb, thyroid ultrasound, and orbital computed tomography formed the basis for the diagnoses. PBMCs were separated from roughly 9.3 ml of fresh peripheral blood using Ficoll-Paque density gradient centrifugation. Total RNA was extracted using Trizol reagent, and RNA quality was assessed on an Agilent 2100 Bioanalyzer.

This entry comes from a study of T cells in Graves' hyperthyroidism and ophthalmopathy (dated by TCRdb to about 2019). Study-level background: Peripheral blood was collected at initial diagnosis, before any treatment. A discovery cohort of around 100 patients, 43 with Graves' ophthalmopathy and 55 to 60 with stable Graves' hyperthyroidism, was used to find distinguishing TCR V-J signatures. Whether ophthalmopathy could be predicted prospectively was tested in an independent validation cohort made up of about 18 hyperthyroidism patients plus 17 patients who later progressed to ophthalmopathy. The 90 or so discovery patients were randomly split 7:3 into training and test sets. In addition, the study compared T-cell repertoires in thyroid tissue and in blood from six Graves' hyperthyroidism patients. After blood sampling, hyperthyroidism patients were treated with methimazole at a starting dose of 30 mg daily, and ophthalmopathy patients were treated with high-dose intravenous methylprednisolone. The paper describes TCR Vbeta CDR3 sequencing of about 140 peripheral blood samples, made up of approximately 40 ophthalmopathy patients, approximately 76 hyperthyroidism patients and about 17 progressor patients. Points the paper makes about the study in general: Sample size was not statistically predetermined, and blinding of investigators to group allocation was not performed. A model built on a 13 V-J signature distinguished ophthalmopathy from stable hyperthyroidism, reaching around 87% sensitivity and under 84% specificity in cross-validation and 80%/75% in testing. In validation, the model predicted progression to ophthalmopathy a median of around 6.5 months before onset, with approximately 71% sensitivity and almost 75% specificity. Most expanded thyroid clonotypes (frequency above 0.001) were also detected in blood, a finding suggesting that blood repertoires may reflect thyroid immune responses.

The TCR beta CDR3 regions were amplified from the RNA transcripts. The TCR CDR3 was subjected to a first round of RT-PCR using the HTBI primer set and the Qiagen OneStep RT-PCR kit. Libraries were constructed in a second round of multiplex PCR, after which size selection and purification were performed. The libraries were sequenced on an Illumina HiSeq2000 using paired-end 100 bp reads. From the authors' description of their analysis: SOAPnuke was used to process the raw data, removing reads that contained adapters or uncalled bases, had a mean Phred below 15, or lacked an exact match to the constant primer or identifier. High-quality paired reads were merged with COPE v1.2.5, and unique nucleotide sequences were defined as clonotypes. MiTCR v1.1 was used to align clonotypes to the IMGT TRBV, TRBD and TRBJ reference segments. Analysis was restricted to V-J combinations with a frequency above 0.0001, which covered about 99% of repertoires. A TCS score was defined as the ratio of F50 (clonal expansion) to E x V (chaos), with BLOSUM62-based TCRdist applied between CDR3 peptides within each V-J. Welch's t-statistics and random forest reduced 450 to 600 V-J features to 10 to 15, which were used in a naive Bayes classifier (R e1071). TCRdb reworked the public reads: Q25 trimming with fastp, MiXCR clone assembly, productive beta chains retained. Every distinct CDR3 protein forms one entry, paired with its most common genes and DNA. TCRdb's processing, not the authors', yielded these V and J calls. This sample comprises about 340,000 distinct CDR3 sequences, under 25% of them detected only once. The ten largest account for 50% of the sample.

Input material: blood. The receptor comes from a woman between 50 and 59 years old with Graves' hyperthyroidism.

The base sequence is TGCAGCGTTGATTCTGGTAAGAGCACTGAAGCTTTCCTT. It encodes CSVDSGKSTEAFL. The receptor chain draws on TRBV29-1 and TRBJ1-1, with no confidently assigned D gene. The CDR3 adds up to 13 amino acids, both ends counted. Just CDR3 DNA is preserved here, 39 bases in frame from base 1. V is shortened by 3 bases, J by 4 bases, and the region joining them spans 12 bases. CDR1 and CDR2, per the germline V gene, are SQVTM and ANQGSEA.